Included here is one TCR beta chain sequence, with context. Its specificity is not known. The sample is drawn from a study of STAT3 mutations in large granular lymphocyte leukemia. General observations from the study: In T-cell large granular lymphocyte leukemia, about half of patients showed multiple immunodominant subclonotypes. Variable sampling intervals and differing treatment regimens complicated linking therapy response to TCR clonal burden changes.

Sequencing used immunoSEQ multiplex PCR; TCRdb keeps in-frame clones, though not all of them. The sample yields 13,000 or so clones, around 90% seen once. This sequence was found in a human donor with T large granular lymphocyte leukemia. Some clones in this sample may be carry-over from other donors' samples. The sequencing input was PBMCs.

For the CDR3, the DNA is TGTGCCACCACCGGGACAGGGAGGAACGAGCAGTACTTC. Translated: CATTGTGRNEQYF. This chain joins TRBV28 and TRBJ2-7; TRBD1 aligns across 9 bases. CDR1 and CDR2 (germline): MDHEN, SYDVKM. CDR3 size: 13 residues. The junction had 9 bases not matched to a gene; V was cut back by 10 bases and J by 5 bases. Full variable domain (missing parts from reference TRBV28 and TRBJ2-7): DVKVTQSSRYLVKRTGEKVFLECVQDMDHENMFWYRQDPGLGLRLIYFSYDVKMKEKGDIPEGYSVSREKKERFSLILESASTNQTSMYLCATTGTGRNEQYFGPGTRLTVT.